This TCR beta chain was sequenced in a study of T cells in Graves' hyperthyroidism and ophthalmopathy. The CDR3 spans 14 residues. Germline CDR1 and CDR2: MDHEN and SYDVKM. The V end lost 4 bases, the J end lost 8 bases, and 15 bases lay between the germline ends. This clonotype was seen a few times. There were TCR beta CDR3 regions amplified from RNA transcripts. First-round RT-PCR targeting the TCR CDR3 was performed with the HTBI primer set. One entry per CDR3 protein, called by TCRdb with MiXCR from the multiplex PCR reads. The profile shows roughly 650,000 distinct CDR3 sequences, approximately 15% of them singletons. The diagnostic basis comprised clinical symptoms, serum thyroxine and TRAb, thyroid ultrasound and orbital computed tomography. An approximately 10 ml volume of fresh peripheral blood provided the PBMCs.

The chain recombines TRBV28 with TRBJ2-4, with a weak D call TRBD2 (5 bases). The sequenced sample consisted of blood. The receptor's source is a woman in her forties with Graves' ophthalmopathy. CDR3 DNA: TGTGCCAGCAGTTATCAGGCGGGCATGGACATTCAGTACTTC. Amino acid sequence: CASSYQAGMDIQYF.